Each of the 15 T cell receptor beta chains below was sequenced from the same sample in a study of shared clonotypes between healthy human individuals. The table came from immunoSEQ multiplex PCR; TCRdb's copy has only in-frame clones and leaves some out. The sample lists roughly 500,000 clones, over 70% seen once, with 10% to 15% in the top ten. Material for sequencing was PBMCs. These TCRs come from a woman in her forties in good health. Some clones in this sample may be carry-over from other donors' samples.

CDR3 amino acids: CATYPGGNQPQHF. The CDR3 DNA is TGTGCCACCTATCCAGGGGGTAATCAGCCCCAGCATTTT. The rearrangement links TRBV15 to TRBJ1-5; 7 bases match TRBD1. J lost 4 bases, V lost 8 bases, and 5 bases had no gene match. Germline V gene data show CDR1 as LNHNV and CDR2 as YYDKDF (reference sequence). This CDR3 spans 13 amino acids.

V and J are TRBV10-2 and TRBJ1-1; 7 bases line up with TRBD1. The CDR3 is made up of 13 amino acids. Germline V gives CDR1 WSHSY, CDR2 SAAADI. V trimming: 5 bases; J trimming: 4 bases; junction bases outside the gene matches: 4. CDR3 region: CASSPDRATEAFF. Written as DNA, the CDR3 is TGCGCCAGCAGTCCAGACAGGGCCACTGAAGCTTTCTTT.

This clone was seen a single time. The CDR3 loop reads CASSEALGTPQETQYF. The CDR3, as DNA: TGTGCCAGCAGTGAAGCTCTGGGGACGCCACAAGAGACCCAGTACTTC. The chain has TRBV6-1 and TRBJ2-5; either TRBD1 or TRBD2 may fit D (5 bases each). CDR3 length equals 16 residues. CDR1 MNHNS and CDR2 SASEGT come from the germline V gene. Trimming pared 0 bases from V and 2 bases from J, leaving 13 bases between.

V and J are TRBV28 and TRBJ1-5; D possibly corresponds to TRBD1 (6 bases). From germline, CDR1 is MDHEN and CDR2 SYDVKM. V was shortened by 3 bases and J by 5 bases, with 17 bases between the two germline ends. This CDR3 contains 16 residues. This chain's CDR3 is CASSFRTAFVYQPQHF. The CDR3 DNA sequence: TGTGCCAGCAGTTTCCGGACAGCCTTCGTCTATCAGCCCCAGCATTTT.

This sequence joins TRBV25-1 and TRBJ2-1; no reliable D call. V lost 7 bases to trimming and J lost 0 bases, with 7 bases between them. The CDR3 is 13 amino acids. The germline CDR1 and CDR2 sequences are MGHDK and SYGVNS. The CDR3 is CASMWSSYNEQFF. As DNA, the CDR3 is TGTGCCAGCATGTGGAGCTCCTACAATGAGCAGTTCTTC.

This sequence joins TRBV6-6 and TRBJ2-7; 10 bases fit TRBD1. V trimming: 6 bases; J trimming: 4 bases; junction bases outside the gene matches: 9. The CDR3 totals 15 residues. Per germline, CDR1 MNHNY and CDR2 SVGAGI (reference sequence). CDR3 protein: CASRLPGQGTYEQYF. The CDR3, as DNA: TGTGCCAGCAGGCTGCCGGGACAGGGGACGTACGAGCAGTACTTC.

Details on this clone: This likely reflects a read error, since a far larger clone is one base away. Different DNA sequences within this sample yield the same CDR3. The chain employs TRBV5-1 and TRBJ1-5, with TRBD1 identical over 8 bases. V lost 1 base to trimming and J lost 1 base; unmatched junction nucleotides: 1. The CDR3 is made up of 15 amino acids. Germline V CDR1 and CDR2: SGHRS, YFSETQ. CDR3 sequence (DNA): TGCGCCAGCAGCTTGTCAGGGGGCAGCAATCAGCCCCAGCATTTT. It is translated as CASSLSGGSNQPQHF.

The rearrangement uses TRBV15 and TRBJ2-7; D gene unclear. Deletions cut 0 bases from V and 2 bases from J, with 14 bases between. CDR1 and CDR2 (germline): LNHNV, YYDKDF (reference sequence). This CDR3 is built from 16 residues. The CDR3 sequence: CATSRDQSEFPYEQYF. The CDR3 nucleotides are TGTGCCACCAGCAGAGATCAGTCGGAGTTCCCCTACGAGCAGTACTTC. Full variable domain (missing parts from reference TRBV15 and TRBJ2-7): DAMVIQNPRYQVTQFGKPVTLSCSQTLNHNVMYWYQQKSSQAPKLLFHYYDKDFNNEADTPDNFQSRRPNTSFCFLDIRSPGLGDTAMYLCATSRDQSEFPYEQYFGPGTRLTVT.

V gene TRBV18 combines with J gene TRBJ2-2, with 8 bases matching TRBD1. Germline V CDR1 and CDR2: KGHSH, LQKENI. CDR3 length: 17 residues. V trimming: 3 bases; J trimming: 1 base; junction bases outside the gene matches: 7. DNA of the CDR3: TGTGCCAGCTCACCTATAGCCGGGACAGGGAACACCGGGGAGCTGTTTTTT. This codes for CASSPIAGTGNTGELFF.

The rearrangement links TRBV29-1 to TRBJ2-1; D is uncertain. Trimming removed 6 bases at V and 8 bases at J, with 17 bases between. The CDR3 loop spans 13 amino acids. CDR1 and CDR2 (germline): SQVTM, ANQGSEA. CDR3 in amino acids: CSVRHRLTDEQFF. DNA for the CDR3: TGCAGCGTCCGACACCGGCTTACGGATGAGCAGTTCTTC.

This clone was observed once. This sample includes further DNA sequences coding for the same CDR3. The chain recombines TRBV18 with TRBJ1-5; D is unresolved. The germline V gene encodes CDR1 KGHSH and CDR2 LQKENI. This CDR3 comprises 14 residues. Trimming shortened V by 4 bases and J by 2 bases, and 9 bases separated the two germline ends. The CDR3 here is CASSQGDGNQPQHF. The CDR3, as DNA: TGTGCCAGCTCACAGGGAGACGGCAATCAGCCCCAGCATTTT. Based on the CDR3 plus reference TRBV18 and TRBJ1-5, the full variable domain is NAGVMQNPRHLVRRRGQEARLRCSPMKGHSHVYWYRQLPEEGLKFMVYLQKENIIDESGMPKERFSAEFPKEGPSILRIQQVVRGDSAAYFCASSQGDGNQPQHFGDGTRLSIL.

About this clone itself: Other DNA sequences of this sample code for an identical CDR3. This chain joins TRBV7-3 and TRBJ2-2, with D perhaps matching TRBD1 (6 bases). Germline lookup yields CDR1 SGHTA and CDR2 FQGTGA. Deletions cut 2 bases from V and 4 bases from J, with 8 bases between. The CDR3 covers 14 residues. CDR3 nucleotide sequence: TGTGCCAGCAGCTTATCAGGGGCCACCGGGGAGCTGTTTTTT. Translation gives CASSLSGATGELFF.

Note on this clone: It differs at one base from a far larger clone, so likely a read error. This chain joins TRBV20-1 and TRBJ1-2, with a possible D match to TRBD1 (5 bases). This CDR3 contains 11 residues. CDR1 and CDR2 (germline): DFQATT, SNEGSKA (reference sequence). With 5 bases removed from V and 9 bases from J, the gap between germline ends came to 13 bases. The CDR3 DNA reads TGCAGTGCTGAAGGGGAGCTACGCTACACCTTC. It codes for CSAEGELRYTF.

A single count supports this clone. A far larger clone is off by one base, so a read error is likely. The genes are TRBV5-6 and TRBJ2-7, with 9 nucleotides matching TRBD1. CDR3 length: 18 amino acids. The V and J ends lost 3 bases and 2 bases, in that order; junction bases with no gene match: 15. The germline CDR1 and CDR2 sequences are SGHDT and YYEEEE. The CDR3 DNA sequence: TGTGCCAGCAGCTCCCACCTGGACAGGGGTATCGTTACCTACGAGCAGTACTTC. It encodes CASSSHLDRGIVTYEQYF.

This chain uses TRBV7-9 with TRBJ2-5; a possible D gene is TRBD2 (5 bases). The germline V gene encodes CDR1 SEHNR and CDR2 FQNEAQ (reference sequence). The V end was cut by 2 bases, the J end by 2 bases, with 18 bases between. This CDR3 has 17 residues. CDR3 coding DNA: TGTGCCAGCAGCTTACTCGGAGGAGGTCCCCGTCAAGAGACCCAGTACTTC. Translating gives CASSLLGGGPRQETQYF.